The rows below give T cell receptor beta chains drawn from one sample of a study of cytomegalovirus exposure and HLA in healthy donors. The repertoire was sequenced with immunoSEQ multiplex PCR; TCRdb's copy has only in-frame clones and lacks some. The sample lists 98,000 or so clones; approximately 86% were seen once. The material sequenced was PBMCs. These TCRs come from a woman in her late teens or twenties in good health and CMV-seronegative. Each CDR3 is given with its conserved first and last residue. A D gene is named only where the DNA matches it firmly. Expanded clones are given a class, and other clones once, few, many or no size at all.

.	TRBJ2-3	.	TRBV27	TGTGCCAGCGCCCGTGGGGCGGCAGATACGCAGTATTTT	CASARGAADTQYF
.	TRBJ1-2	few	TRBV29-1	TGCAGCGTTGGTTCGGAGGGGGGCTACACCTTC	CSVGSEGGYTF
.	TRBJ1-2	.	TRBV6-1	TGTGCCAGCAGTGATGAGAGGGATCGGTATGGCTACACCTTC	CASSDERDRYGYTF
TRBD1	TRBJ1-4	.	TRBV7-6	TGTGCCAGCAGCCTGACAGGGGGTGAAAAACTGTTTTTT	CASSLTGGEKLFF
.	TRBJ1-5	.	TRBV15	TGTGCCACCAGCAGAGATCTTAGGCCCCAGCATTTT	CATSRDLRPQHF
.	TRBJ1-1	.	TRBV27	TGTGCCAGCAGATCCTGGCGATCGGGGGTAGCTGAAGCTTTCTTT	CASRSWRSGVAEAFF
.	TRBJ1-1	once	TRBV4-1	TGCGCCAGCAGCCAAGACCCCCCGGGGGGATTTGGGAACACTGAAGCTTTCTTT	CASSQDPPGGFGNTEAFF
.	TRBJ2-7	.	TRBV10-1	TGCGCCAGCAGTGTTGACAGCCGCGAGCAGTACTTC	CASSVDSREQYF
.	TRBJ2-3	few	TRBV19	TGTGCCAGTAGTATGGAGGGGACGCTTTTCGCAGATACGCAGTATTTT	CASSMEGTLFADTQYF
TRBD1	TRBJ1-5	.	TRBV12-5	TGTGCTAGTGGTGGACAGGTAGTGGGTCAGCCCCAGCATTTT	CASGGQVVGQPQHF
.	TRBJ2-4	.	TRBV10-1	TGCGCCAGCAGTGAGTCTCTATACGGGGACATTCAGTACTTC	CASSESLYGDIQYF
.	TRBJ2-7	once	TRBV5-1	TGCGCCAGCGCAATTCCGGGGGACGAGCAGTACTTC	CASAIPGDEQYF
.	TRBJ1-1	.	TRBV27	TGTGCCACCCTCGGGGGGGCGCGCACTGAAGCTTTCTTT	CATLGGARTEAFF
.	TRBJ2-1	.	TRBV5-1	TGCGCCAGCAGCTTCAGGTGGTCTGAATCCTACAATGAGCAGTTCTTC	CASSFRWSESYNEQFF
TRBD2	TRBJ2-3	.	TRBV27	TGTGCCAGCAGTTCCACCTGGGACTACACAGATACGCAGTATTTT	CASSSTWDYTDTQYF
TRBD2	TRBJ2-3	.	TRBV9	TGTGCCAGCAGCGTTCACACCGGGACTAGTGAATCTAGCACAGATACGCAGTATTTT	CASSVHTGTSESSTDTQYF
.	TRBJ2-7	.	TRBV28	TGTGCCAGCAGTTTTCACAGCAGCTCCTACGAGCAGTACTTC	CASSFHSSSYEQYF
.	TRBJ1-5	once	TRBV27	TGTGCCGCGGGAATTCAGCCCCAGCATTTT	CAAGIQPQHF
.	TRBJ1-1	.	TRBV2	TGTGCCAGCAGTGAAACGGTCAGGGGCGAAAGACCGAACACTGAAGCTTTCTTT	CASSETVRGERPNTEAFF
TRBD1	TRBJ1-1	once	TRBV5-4	TGTGCCAGCAGCCCGGGGGACAGGGGGCGAATTGAAGCTTTCTTT	CASSPGDRGRIEAFF
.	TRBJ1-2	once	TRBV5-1	TGCGCCAGCAGCTTGGCTAGCTCCTATGGCTACACCTTC	CASSLASSYGYTF
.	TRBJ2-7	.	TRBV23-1	TGCGCCAGCAGTCAATCCTACTCATGGACAGTGCTCTACGAGCAGTACTTC	CASSQSYSWTVLYEQYF
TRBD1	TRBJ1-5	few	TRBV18	TGTGCCAGCTCCTTAACAGGGGAGGGCAATCAGCCCCAGCATTTT	CASSLTGEGNQPQHF
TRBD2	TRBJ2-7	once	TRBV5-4	TGTGCCAGCAGCTTGGTCGGTAGCGGGGGGTACGAGCAGTACTTC	CASSLVGSGGYEQYF
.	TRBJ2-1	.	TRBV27	TGTGCCAGCAGTTCAGGGCTGAATGAGCAGTTCTTC	CASSSGLNEQFF
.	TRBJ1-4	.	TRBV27	TGTGCCAGCAGTTTATCCGGCCCGGGACAAGTGGGCGAAAAACTGTTTTTT	CASSLSGPGQVGEKLFF
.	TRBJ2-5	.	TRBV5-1	TGCGCCAGCAGCTTACAGCGGACAGCTTATAGAGAGACCCAGTACTTC	CASSLQRTAYRETQYF
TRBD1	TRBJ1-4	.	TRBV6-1	TGTGCCAGCAGTCTCCAGGGGGGTTTTGTTGAAAAACTGTTTTTT	CASSLQGGFVEKLFF
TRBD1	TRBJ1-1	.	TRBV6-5	TGTGCCAGCAGTTACCGGACAGGGAGGACTGAAGCTTTCTTT	CASSYRTGRTEAFF
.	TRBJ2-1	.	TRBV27	TGTGCCAGCAGCGAGAGTTACAATGAGCAGTTCTTC	CASSESYNEQFF
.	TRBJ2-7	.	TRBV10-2	TGCGCCAGCAGTGCGGGATACGAGCAGTACTTC	CASSAGYEQYF
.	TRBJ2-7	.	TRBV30	TGTGCCTGGAGCTGGAGGGGGCGACCCTTCTACGAGCAGTACTTC	CAWSWRGRPFYEQYF
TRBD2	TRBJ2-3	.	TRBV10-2	TGCGCCAGCAGTGACTCGGGGGGAAGAAGCACAGATACGCAGTATTTT	CASSDSGGRSTDTQYF
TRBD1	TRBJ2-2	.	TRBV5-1	TGCGCCAGCAGCTTGGGACAGGGGGGGATCACCGGGGAGCTGTTTTTT	CASSLGQGGITGELFF
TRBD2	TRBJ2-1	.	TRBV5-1	TGCGCCAGCAGCATTAGCGGGGGGCTGGATGAGCAGTTCTTC	CASSISGGLDEQFF
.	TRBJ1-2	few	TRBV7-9	TGTGCCAGCAGCTTAGTCACCAGCTATGGCTACACCTTC	CASSLVTSYGYTF
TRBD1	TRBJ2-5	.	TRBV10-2	TGCGCCAGCAGACCCACAGGGACAGGGGAGACCCAGTACTTC	CASRPTGTGETQYF
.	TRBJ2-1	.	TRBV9	TGTGCCAGCAGCGTAGGCGGGCTAAACTCCTACAATGAGCAGTTCTTC	CASSVGGLNSYNEQFF
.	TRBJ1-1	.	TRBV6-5	TGTGCCAGCAGTTACTCGGGGGAGGTCAACACTGAAGCTTTCTTT	CASSYSGEVNTEAFF
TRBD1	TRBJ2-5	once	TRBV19	TGTGCCAGTAGCGACCCGGGACAGGAGTTAGAGACCCAGTACTTC	CASSDPGQELETQYF
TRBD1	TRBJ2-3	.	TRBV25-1	TGTGCCAGCGGCAAGGACAGGGCTGGGACAGATACGCAGTATTTT	CASGKDRAGTDTQYF
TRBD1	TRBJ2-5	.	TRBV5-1	TGCGCCAGCCGTCGAGGGACAGAAGAGACCCAGTACTTC	CASRRGTEETQYF
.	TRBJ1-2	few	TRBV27	TGTGCCAGCAGCTCAGGGTCTATCTATGGCTACACCTTC	CASSSGSIYGYTF
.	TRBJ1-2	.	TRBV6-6	TGTGCCAGCAGCAGACAGGCCCTCTATGGCTACACCTTC	CASSRQALYGYTF
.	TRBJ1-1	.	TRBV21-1	.	CASSKVGRGTTEAFF
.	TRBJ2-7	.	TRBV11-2	TGTGCCAGCAGCTTAGGGAGGGAGCAGTACTTC	CASSLGREQYF
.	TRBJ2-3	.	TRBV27	TGTGCCAGCAGTCTTACAGGGTACACAGATACGCAGTATTTT	CASSLTGYTDTQYF
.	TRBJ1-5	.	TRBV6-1	TGTGCCAGCAGTGAATCTGGGGGGGTCCCAAAGCCCCAGCATTTT	CASSESGGVPKPQHF
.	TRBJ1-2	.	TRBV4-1	TGCGCCAGCAGCCAAGCCCCAGGGTCTAACTATGGCTACACCTTC	CASSQAPGSNYGYTF
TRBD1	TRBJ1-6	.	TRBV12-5	TGTGCTAGTGGTTTGGTCCTAGGGACAGGCGATTCACCCCTCCACTTT	CASGLVLGTGDSPLHF
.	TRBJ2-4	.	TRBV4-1	TGCGCCAGCAGCCAAGTAACAGAAGCCAAAAACATTCAGTACTTC	CASSQVTEAKNIQYF
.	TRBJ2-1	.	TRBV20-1	TGCAGTGCTTTCCGGGACTCCTACTTCTTC	CSAFRDSYFF
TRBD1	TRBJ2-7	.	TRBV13	TGTGCCAGCAGCGACAGACAGGGACCCGAGCAGTACTTC	CASSDRQGPEQYF
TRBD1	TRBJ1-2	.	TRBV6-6	TGTGCCAGCAGTATCACAGGGGATGGCTACACCTTC	CASSITGDGYTF
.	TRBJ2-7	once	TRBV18	TGTGCCAGCTCACCACCCGGGAGCTCCTACGAGCAGTACTTC	CASSPPGSSYEQYF